One and the same sample provided the 25 T cell receptor beta chains below, sequenced in a study of blood T cell repertoires in COVID-19. Produced via immunoSEQ multiplex PCR; TCRdb's table is partial and in-frame only. Altogether approximately 240,000 clones are present, around nine tenths being singletons, with the ten largest covering approximately 2%. The sample was PBMCs or T cells enriched from blood (not recorded which). The source of these receptors is a young woman who had recovered from COVID-19.

This clone was seen more than once but under ten times. The chain carries TRBV3-1 (or the pseudogene TRBV3-2) and TRBJ1-1, with TRBD1 as a possible D gene (5 bases). Germline-derived CDR1 and CDR2 are LGHDT and YNNKEL (reference sequence). The V gene lost 1 base and the J gene lost 2 bases, with 11 bases spanning the gap. The CDR3 is 15 amino acids. This CDR3 reads CASSQAYRPNTEAFF. As DNA, the CDR3 is TGTGCCAGCAGCCAAGCGTACAGGCCAAACACTGAAGCTTTCTTT.

The V call is TRBV4-2, the J call TRBJ1-1; TRBD1 matches at 8 bases. V lost 3 bases, J lost 3 bases, and 3 bases stayed unmatched. CDR1 and CDR2 from the germline V gene are LGHNA and YNFKEQ. The CDR3 contains 14 residues. CDR3 coding DNA: TGTGCCAGCAGCCACCGACAGGGGCACACTGAAGCTTTCTTT. This sequence encodes CASSHRQGHTEAFF.

The sample holds one count of this clone. For the CDR3, the DNA is TGCGCCAGCACTCAACAGGGTGGCCCATACAATGAGCAGTTCTTC. This gives the protein CASTQQGGPYNEQFF. This chain joins TRBV5-1 and TRBJ2-1; possibly TRBD1 for D (6 bases). The CDR3 extends over 15 amino acids. With 6 bases removed from V and 4 bases from J, the gap between germline ends came to 17 bases. The germline V gene encodes CDR1 SGHRS and CDR2 YFSETQ.

This chain joins TRBV2 and TRBJ1-2, with 8 nucleotides matching TRBD1. CDR3 length equals 14 residues. CDR1 and CDR2 (germline): SNHLY, FYNNEI. V shed 6 bases, J shed 4 bases, and the junction held 7 bases outside the gene matches. For the CDR3, the DNA is TGTGCCAGCAGGCCGGACAGGGAAAGCTATGGCTACACCTTC. Residues: CASRPDRESYGYTF.

The chain links TRBV2 to TRBJ1-2, with 8 positions matching TRBD1. J lost 2 bases, V lost 6 bases, and 5 bases had no gene match. The germline V gene encodes CDR1 SNHLY and CDR2 FYNNEI. The CDR3 is 14 residues long. The chain's CDR3 is CASRGQVANYGYTF. The DNA for the CDR3 is TGTGCCAGCAGGGGACAGGTCGCCAACTATGGCTACACCTTC.

The chain recombines TRBV10-3 with TRBJ2-5, with a tentative D call TRBD2 (7 bases). Germline loops: CDR1 ENHRY, CDR2 SYGVKD. Trimming shortened V by 10 bases and J by 1 base, and 19 bases separated the two germline ends. This CDR3 is built from 15 residues. CDR3 in amino acids: CATSDSAGAQETQYF. DNA of the CDR3: TGTGCCACCTCTGACAGTGCGGGGGCCCAAGAGACCCAGTACTTC.

The chain combines TRBV21-1 with TRBJ2-7; no check of the table's D call, TRBD1, against the DNA was made. TRBV21-1 is shown as a pseudogene. The CDR3 has 15 amino acids. For the CDR3, the DNA is TGTGCCAGCAGCCCCGCCCGGGACAGGGACCACGAGCAGTACTTC. Translating it yields CASSPARDRDHEQYF.

The V and J genes are TRBV28 and TRBJ2-7, with D maybe TRBD2 (5 bases). This CDR3 has 13 amino acids. Germline V gives CDR1 MDHEN, CDR2 SYDVKM. Trimming took off 6 bases at V and 4 bases at J, with 13 bases between the two ends. The CDR3 loop is CASRLGRSYEQYF. The DNA for the CDR3 is TGTGCCAGCAGACTAGGACGGAGTTACGAGCAGTACTTC.

Comments on this clone: In the same sample, other DNA sequences code for this CDR3. The chain is built from TRBV13 and TRBJ1-3; D call uncertain. Germline V gene data show CDR1 as PRHDT and CDR2 as FYEKMQ (reference sequence). There are 15 residues in the CDR3. The V and J ends lost 0 bases and 0 bases respectively, with 6 bases between them. The CDR3 is CASSLGPSSGNTIYF. The CDR3 DNA follows: TGTGCCAGCAGCTTAGGACCGAGCTCTGGAAACACCATATATTTT.

The chain links TRBV9 to TRBJ2-1; 13 positions match TRBD2. The germline V gene has CDR1 SGDLS and CDR2 YYNGEE. The CDR3 runs 15 residues. The V and J ends lost 3 bases and 10 bases, in that order; junction bases with no gene match: 7. The CDR3 protein is CASSATGTSGDEQFF. The DNA for the CDR3 is TGTGCCAGCAGCGCTACCGGGACTAGCGGGGACGAGCAGTTCTTC.

This clone appeared once. V gene TRBV4-3 combines with J gene TRBJ2-1; D is ambiguous. The CDR3 spans 15 residues. The germline V gene encodes CDR1 LGHNA and CDR2 YSLEER. Trimming took off 2 bases at V and 4 bases at J, with 12 bases between the two ends. The chain's CDR3 is CASSQIVTSYNEQFF. Written as DNA, the CDR3 is TGCGCCAGCAGCCAAATCGTCACATCATACAATGAGCAGTTCTTC.

This sequence joins TRBV28 and TRBJ2-1, with D perhaps matching TRBD2 (6 bases). Germline CDR1 MDHEN, CDR2 SYDVKM. The CDR3 totals 14 residues. The germline V and J ends were trimmed by 6 bases and 8 bases, with 17 bases remaining between them. This chain's CDR3 is CASSLASRSDEQFF. CDR3 sequence (DNA): TGTGCCAGCAGCCTAGCGAGCCGCAGCGATGAGCAGTTCTTC. The full variable domain, in which reference TRBV28 and TRBJ2-1 provide the parts outside the CDR3, is DVKVTQSSRYLVKRTGEKVFLECVQDMDHENMFWYRQDPGLGLRLIYFSYDVKMKEKGDIPEGYSVSREKKERFSLILESASTNQTSMYLCASSLASRSDEQFFGPGTRLTVL.

The genes are TRBV3-1 (or the pseudogene TRBV3-2) and TRBJ2-4, with 12 nucleotides matching TRBD2. With 4 bases clipped from V and 12 bases from J, the junction kept 7 bases outside the gene matches. There are 14 residues in the CDR3. Looked up from germline, CDR1 is LGHDT and CDR2 is YNNKEL (reference sequence). In nucleotides, the CDR3 is TGTGCCAGCAGCCTTTCTAGCGGGAGGGCCAATCAGTACTTC. Residues: CASSLSSGRANQYF.

The chain carries TRBV5-6 and TRBJ2-1; TRBD2 matches at 7 bases. This CDR3 is built from 13 residues. Germline trimming cut 2 bases from V and 4 bases from J; bases unmatched to any gene: 0. Germline assignment: CDR1 SGHDT and CDR2 YYEEEE. CDR3 loop: CASSFGRYNEQFF. CDR3 in DNA: TGTGCCAGCAGCTTCGGGAGGTACAATGAGCAGTTCTTC.

The genes are TRBV11-2 and TRBJ2-3, with 7 bases fitting TRBD2. Germline CDR1 and CDR2: SGHAT and FQNNGV. This CDR3 contains 17 residues. V shed 5 bases and J 0 bases; nucleotides not matched to a gene: 11. The CDR3: CASSTPRAGSSTDTQYF. The CDR3 bases are TGTGCCAGCAGCACGCCTCGAGCGGGGTCTAGCACAGATACGCAGTATTTT.

The rearrangement links TRBV27 to TRBJ2-7; 10 bases are shared with TRBD1. Germline trimming cut 4 bases from V and 0 bases from J; bases unmatched to any gene: 3. This CDR3 has 15 residues. Germline CDR1 is MNHEY and CDR2 is SMNVEV (reference sequence). CDR3 in DNA: TGTGCCAGCAGTTCGACAGGGGGCCTCTCCTACGAGCAGTACTTC. Protein product: CASSSTGGLSYEQYF.

The V and J genes are TRBV5-1 and TRBJ2-7; possible D gene TRBD2, 5 bases. V was clipped by 0 bases and J by 0 bases, with 13 bases between them. Germline loops: CDR1 SGHRS, CDR2 YFSETQ. CDR3 size: 16 residues. This CDR3 is CASSLVRGLVSYEQYF. The CDR3 bases are TGCGCCAGCAGCTTGGTCCGAGGACTCGTCTCCTACGAGCAGTACTTC.

The chain carries TRBV10-3 and TRBJ2-7; D might be TRBD2 (5 bases). Per germline, CDR1 ENHRY and CDR2 SYGVKD. The CDR3 contains 11 residues. V lost 7 bases and J lost 7, with 11 bases in between. The CDR3 nucleotides are TGTGCCATCAAGAAGAGGGATGAGCAGTACTTC. Translating gives CAIKKRDEQYF.

The J gene is TRBJ2-2, the V gene TRBV11-2, with 7 bases aligning to TRBD1. Trimming at V came to 5 bases and at J to 8 bases, leaving 8 bases not matched to a gene. CDR3 size: 14 residues. Germline lookup yields CDR1 SGHAT and CDR2 FQNNGV. The DNA of the CDR3 is TGTGCCAGCAGCAACGACAGGGAATGGGGGGAGCTGTTTTTT. Amino acid sequence: CASSNDREWGELFF. The complete variable domain, with remaining parts taken from reference TRBV11-2 and TRBJ2-2, reads EAGVAQSPRYKIIEKRQSVAFWCNPISGHATLYWYQQILGQGPKLLIQFQNNGVVDDSQLPKDRFSAERLKGVDSTLKIQPAKLEDSAVYLCASSNDREWGELFFGEGSRLTVL.

The rearrangement joins TRBV11-2 to TRBJ1-1; D unclear. Germline CDR1 SGHAT, CDR2 FQNNGV. Deletions cut 1 base from V and 5 bases from J, with 14 bases between. This CDR3 spans 15 amino acids. The CDR3 loop is CASSLGFRRNTEAFF. In DNA form, the CDR3 reads TGTGCCAGCAGCTTAGGTTTTAGGAGAAATACTGAAGCTTTCTTT.

The count of this clone is one. Other DNA sequences in this specimen translate into the identical CDR3. CDR3 DNA sequence: TGTGCCACCAGCAGAGGCGGGGCCACTGAAGCTTTCTTT. Translation gives CATSRGGATEAFF. V usage is TRBV15 and J usage is TRBJ1-1; a possible D gene is TRBD1 (5 bases). Trimming removed 1 base from V and 4 bases from J, with 7 bases in between. The CDR3 totals 13 residues. Germline V gene data show CDR1 as LNHNV and CDR2 as YYDKDF (reference sequence).

This clone was seen just once. J is TRBJ2-7 and V is TRBV4-3; 7 nucleotides agree with TRBD2. The CDR3 is 16 amino acids. Germline CDR1 and CDR2: LGHNA and YSLEER. The junction had 8 bases not matched to a gene; V was cut back by 0 bases and J by 3 bases. CDR3: CASSQDFGIAGYEQYF. CDR3 bases: TGCGCCAGCAGCCAAGATTTCGGGATAGCGGGCTACGAGCAGTACTTC.

This rearrangement joins TRBV5-7 to TRBJ1-1; TRBD1 is a possible D gene (5 bases). TRBV5-7 is known as an ORF, though its function is uncertain. The CDR3 length is 14 residues. The V end was cut by 4 bases, the J end by 2 bases, with 12 bases between. The CDR3 DNA follows: TGTGCCAGCAGCATCGGGGGTGGAAACACTGAAGCTTTCTTT. Translating it yields CASSIGGGNTEAFF.

This chain connects TRBV27 to TRBJ1-2; 10 bases agree with TRBD1. The CDR3 extends over 15 amino acids. Looked up from germline, CDR1 is MNHEY and CDR2 is SMNVEV (reference sequence). The trim removed 2 bases at V and 8 bases at J, leaving 8 bases unmatched. The CDR3 nucleotides read TGTGCCAGCAGTTTAAGCCCGGGACAGGGGTTCGGCTACACCTTC. Amino acids: CASSLSPGQGFGYTF.

The J gene is TRBJ1-2, the V gene TRBV5-1, with D perhaps matching TRBD1 (5 bases). Trimming removed 4 bases at V and 2 bases at J, with 12 bases between. Germline loops: CDR1 SGHRS, CDR2 YFSETQ. The CDR3 is 14 residues long. CDR3 in amino acids: CASSGGGLNYGYTF. The CDR3 bases are TGCGCCAGCAGCGGGGGAGGACTAAACTATGGCTACACCTTC.